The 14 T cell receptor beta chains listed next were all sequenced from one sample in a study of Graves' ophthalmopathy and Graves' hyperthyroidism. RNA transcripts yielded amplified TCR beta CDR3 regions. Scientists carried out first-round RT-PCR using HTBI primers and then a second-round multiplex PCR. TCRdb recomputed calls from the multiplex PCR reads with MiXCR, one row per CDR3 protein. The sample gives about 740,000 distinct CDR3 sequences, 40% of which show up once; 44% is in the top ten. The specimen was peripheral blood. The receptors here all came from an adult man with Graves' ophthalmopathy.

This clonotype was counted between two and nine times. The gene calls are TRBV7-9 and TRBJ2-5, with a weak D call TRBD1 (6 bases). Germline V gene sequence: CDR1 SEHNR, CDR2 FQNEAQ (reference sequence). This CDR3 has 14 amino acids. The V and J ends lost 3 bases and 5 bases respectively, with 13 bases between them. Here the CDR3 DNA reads TGTGCCAGCAGCTTGGGGCCCAGGGGTGAGACCCAGTACTTC. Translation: CASSLGPRGETQYF. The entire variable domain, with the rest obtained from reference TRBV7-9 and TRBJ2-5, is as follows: DTGVSQNPRHKITKRGQNVTFRCDPISEHNRLYWYRQTLGQGPEFLTYFQNEAQLEKSRLLSDRFSAERPKGSFSTLEIQRTEQGDSAMYLCASSLGPRGETQYFGPGTRLLVL.

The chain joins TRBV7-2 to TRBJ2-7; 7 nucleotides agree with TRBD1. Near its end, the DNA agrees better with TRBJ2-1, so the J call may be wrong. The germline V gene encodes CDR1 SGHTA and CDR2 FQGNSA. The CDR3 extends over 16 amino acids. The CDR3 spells CASSGRLDRVVYEQFF. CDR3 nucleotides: TGTGCCAGCAGCGGACGCCTAGACAGGGTTGTATATGAGCAGTTCTTC.

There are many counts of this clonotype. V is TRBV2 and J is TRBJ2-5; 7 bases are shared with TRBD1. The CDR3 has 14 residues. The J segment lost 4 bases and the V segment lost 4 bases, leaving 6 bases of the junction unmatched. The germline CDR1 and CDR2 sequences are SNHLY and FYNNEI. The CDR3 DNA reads TGTGCCAGCAGTGGGGACAGTGCCTCAGAGACCCAGTACTTC. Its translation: CASSGDSASETQYF.

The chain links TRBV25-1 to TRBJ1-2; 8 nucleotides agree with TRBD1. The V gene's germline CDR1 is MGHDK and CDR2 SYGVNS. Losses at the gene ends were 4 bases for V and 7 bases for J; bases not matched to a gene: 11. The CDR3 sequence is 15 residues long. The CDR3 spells CASSAHGQGRAGYTF. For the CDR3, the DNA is TGTGCCAGCAGTGCGCATGGACAGGGTAGGGCTGGCTACACCTTC.

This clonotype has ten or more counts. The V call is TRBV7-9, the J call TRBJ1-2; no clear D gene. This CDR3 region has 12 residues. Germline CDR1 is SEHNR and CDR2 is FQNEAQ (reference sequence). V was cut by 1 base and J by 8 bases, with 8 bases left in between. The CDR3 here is CASSLGQEGYTF. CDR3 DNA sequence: TGTGCCAGCAGCTTAGGGCAGGAGGGCTACACCTTC. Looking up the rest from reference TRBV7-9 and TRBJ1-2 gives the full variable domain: DTGVSQNPRHKITKRGQNVTFRCDPISEHNRLYWYRQTLGQGPEFLTYFQNEAQLEKSRLLSDRFSAERPKGSFSTLEIQRTEQGDSAMYLCASSLGQEGYTFGSGTRLTVV.

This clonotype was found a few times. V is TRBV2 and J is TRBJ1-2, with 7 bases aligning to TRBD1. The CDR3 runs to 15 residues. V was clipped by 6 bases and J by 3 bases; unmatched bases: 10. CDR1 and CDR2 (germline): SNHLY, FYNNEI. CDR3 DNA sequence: TGTGCCAGCAGGGCTGACAGGGCCGTGGACTATGGCTACACCTTC. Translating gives CASRADRAVDYGYTF.

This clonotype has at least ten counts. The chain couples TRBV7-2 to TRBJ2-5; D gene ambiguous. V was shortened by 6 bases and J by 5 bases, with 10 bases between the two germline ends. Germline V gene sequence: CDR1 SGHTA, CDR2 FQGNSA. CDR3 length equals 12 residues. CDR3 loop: CASSYLGETQYF. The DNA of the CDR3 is TGTGCCAGCAGTTACCTCGGGGAGACCCAGTACTTC.

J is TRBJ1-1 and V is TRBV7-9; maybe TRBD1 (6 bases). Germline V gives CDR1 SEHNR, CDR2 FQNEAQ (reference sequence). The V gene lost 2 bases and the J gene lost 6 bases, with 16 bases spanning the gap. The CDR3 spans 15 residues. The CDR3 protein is CASSLYSGAGAEAFF. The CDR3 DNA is TGTGCCAGCAGCTTATATTCAGGGGCTGGAGCTGAAGCTTTCTTT.

CDR3 loop: CASSVNSPLHF. DNA of the CDR3: TGTGCCAGCAGCGTCAATTCACCCCTCCACTTT. The gene calls are TRBV6-1 and TRBJ1-6; D is uncertain. Germline V gene lookup returns CDR1 MNHNS and CDR2 SASEGT. V was trimmed by 6 bases and J by 7 bases, leaving 4 bases between them. This CDR3 has 11 residues.

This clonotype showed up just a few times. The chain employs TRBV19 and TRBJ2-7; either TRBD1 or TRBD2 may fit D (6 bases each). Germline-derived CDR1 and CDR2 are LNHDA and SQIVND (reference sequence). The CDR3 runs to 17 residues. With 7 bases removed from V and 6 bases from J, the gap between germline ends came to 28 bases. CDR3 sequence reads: CASIRTAGDFLRSEQYF. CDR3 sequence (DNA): TGTGCCAGTATCAGAACGGCAGGGGACTTCTTACGATCCGAGCAGTACTTC. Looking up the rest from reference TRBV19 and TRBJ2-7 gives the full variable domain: DGGITQSPKYLFRKEGQNVTLSCEQNLNHDAMYWYRQDPGQGLRLIYYSQIVNDFQKGDIAEGYSVSREKKESFPLTVTSAQKNPTAFYLCASIRTAGDFLRSEQYFGPGTRLTVT.

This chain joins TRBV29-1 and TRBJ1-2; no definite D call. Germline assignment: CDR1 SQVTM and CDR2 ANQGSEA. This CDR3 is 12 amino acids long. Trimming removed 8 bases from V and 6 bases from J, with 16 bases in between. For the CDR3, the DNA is TGCAGCCCACAAACCCGGACCAATGGCTACACCTTC. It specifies CSPQTRTNGYTF.

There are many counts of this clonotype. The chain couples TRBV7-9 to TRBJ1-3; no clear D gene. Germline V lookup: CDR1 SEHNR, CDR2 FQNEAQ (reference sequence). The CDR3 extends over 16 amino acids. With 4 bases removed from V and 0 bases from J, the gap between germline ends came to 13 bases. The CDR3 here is CASSSFDGLSGNTIYF. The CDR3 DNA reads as TGTGCCAGCAGCTCGTTCGACGGCCTCTCTGGAAACACCATATATTTT.

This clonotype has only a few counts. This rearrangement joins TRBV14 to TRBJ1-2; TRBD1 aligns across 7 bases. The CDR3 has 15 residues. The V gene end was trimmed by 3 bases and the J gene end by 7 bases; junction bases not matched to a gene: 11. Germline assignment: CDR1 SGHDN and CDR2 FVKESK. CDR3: CASSHRGQLGGGYTF. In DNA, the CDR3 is TGTGCCAGCAGCCATAGGGGACAGCTAGGCGGTGGCTACACCTTC.

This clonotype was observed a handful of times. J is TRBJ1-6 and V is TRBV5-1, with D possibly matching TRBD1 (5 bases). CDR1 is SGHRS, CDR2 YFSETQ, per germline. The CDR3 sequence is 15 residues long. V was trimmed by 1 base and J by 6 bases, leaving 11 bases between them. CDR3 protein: CASSLMTELNSPLHF. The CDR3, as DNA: TGCGCCAGCAGCTTGATGACAGAACTTAATTCACCCCTCCACTTT. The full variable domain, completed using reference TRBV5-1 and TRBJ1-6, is KAGVTQTPRYLIKTRGQQVTLSCSPISGHRSVSWYQQTPGQGLQFLFEYFSETQRNKGNFPGRFSGRQFSNSRSEMNVSTLELGDSALYLCASSLMTELNSPLHFGNGTRLTVT.